This TCR beta chain originates from a study of shared clonotypes between healthy human individuals (TCRdb year 2020). As for the study more broadly: A couple of women and a few men aged 18 to 49 years were included in the cohort. To estimate repertoire size and how much clonotype sharing occurs between individuals, the study deeply sequenced the blood TCR repertoires of about five healthy adults. Per donor, leukapheresis produced somewhere between about 0.9 and 9.5 billion PBMCs. Libraries were prepared and TCR repertoires were sequenced by different laboratories using diverse techniques, in order to increase sequencing depth and limit assay-specific biases. For each donor, CD4 naive and CD4 memory were each run on three plates, CD8 naive on two plates, and CD8 memory on one plate.

Taken from cysteine to phenylalanine, the CDR3 has 16 residues. The read is trimmed to its CDR3 DNA, 48 bases read in frame from base 1. From a lookup of the germline V gene (reference sequence), CDR1 and CDR2 are SEHNR and FQNEAQ. The junction carries 21 bases between V and J, which are trimmed by 7 bases and 4 bases respectively. As concerns this clone: There is no known antigen for this receptor. No clone much larger than this one lies a single base away; base qualities are absent.

The donors were healthy, HIV-negative adults with no recently reported acute infections or vaccinations. All donors were Caucasian adults living in Nashville, Tennessee, USA. CD4+ T cells were enriched by magnetic negative selection; naive cells were then positively selected on CD45RA, and the negative fraction formed the memory subset. Blood was obtained by leukapheresis, after which PBMCs were separated by Ficoll-Histopaque density gradient centrifugation and cryopreserved in liquid nitrogen vapor phase. Analytical flow cytometry was used to check the purity and quantity of every magnetically sorted T cell population. From each sorted fraction, genomic DNA was isolated and quantified by UV absorbance on a Nanodrop 2000c. Overall study results and their limits: Compared with non-shared clonotypes, clonotypes shared by all four sorted-subset donors had higher generation probabilities. Pairwise subsampling indicated that sequencing depth was expected to affect the degree of clonotype sharing among donors. Even with the large sequencing depth, rarefaction of the sorted-subset datasets indicated that sequencing was incomplete. Because the study included a small number of donors, the genetic and exposure-history diversity represented was limited. About 4.5% of naive CD4, around 4% of naive CD8, approximately 2% of memory CD4, and 0.35% to 0.4% of memory CD8 clonotypes were shared across several donors. Only blood was sampled, and tissue TCR repertoires likely differ from those in blood. Naive subsets generally had larger estimated clonotype richness than memory subsets.

TCR CDR3 regions were amplified from genomic DNA by multiplex PCR using the deep immunoSEQ assay. Extracted genomic DNA from each cell subset was spread evenly across all wells of several immunoSEQ 96-well plates, with each plate serving as a replicate. For sorted subsets, each replicate PCR was loaded with roughly 0.2 ug genomic DNA, equivalent to 32,000 or so T cell genomes. Purified libraries were measured with a Qubit 3.0 fluorometer, size-checked on a Bioanalyzer 2100, and measured again with the KAPA Library Quantification kit. Every immunoSEQ 96-well plate was sequenced on a separate single-read 150-cycle Illumina NextSeq 550 flow cell. The authors' analysis ran thus. Because only junctional sequences without quality scores were contained in the immunoSEQ output, filtering matching that applied to full-length reads could not be performed. To assign V/J genes and CDR3, sequences were annotated using PyIR, a Python wrapper for IgBLAST v1.9, with IMGT germline references. Reads with weak V/J assignments (E-value above 1e-6), missing CDR3, stop codons, out-of-frame junctions, or ambiguous translated residues were removed. A V3J clonotype was defined by an identical inferred V gene, J gene, and CDR3 amino acid sequence. To compute the percentage overlap between repertoires, the number of shared unique clonotypes was divided by the size of the smaller repertoire. Repertoire richness was assessed with RTK rarefaction, the Chao1 estimator, and Recon v2.1 estimates of unobserved clonotypes. Generation probabilities were computed with OLGA for all TCRbeta clonotypes obtained by the gDNA method from several donors. The table was pulled from immuneACCESS by TCRdb, which kept in-frame rearrangements only. Such tables lose some clones; where checked, under half of the loss comes from unresolved V genes, and the rest has no known cause. V and J calls plus clone size are reproduced from that table; the DNA served to infer D and trimming. The sample records 500,000 or so clones, roughly 95% of which are singletons. Approximately 0.06% of the sample lies in the top ten.

The sequence was collected from a woman in her twenties or thirties in good health. Sequences were obtained from naive CD4+ T cells sorted from blood. The cell subset or site label, as the study defines it: CD45RA+ positively selected. Rearrangement joined TRBV7-9 to TRBJ2-3; TRBD1 could be the D gene, as 6 bases match. Here the CDR3 is given as CASIQKQGVGSDTQYF. The DNA reads TGTGCCAGCATCCAAAAACAGGGCGTGGGGTCAGATACGCAGTATTTT.